A selection of T cell receptor beta chains follows, all from one sample in a study of blood T cell repertoires in COVID-19. Clones were sequenced by immunoSEQ multiplex PCR, and TCRdb holds only the in-frame ones, with some missing. The data contain around 200,000 clones, about nine tenths of them seen just once; the ten biggest clones take up less than 25%. Specimen: peripheral blood. These receptors all stem from a man aged 65-85 years with active or convalescent COVID-19. Both conserved end residues are part of each CDR3. Fields, in order: D gene, J gene, V gene, clone size, CDR3 protein, CDR3 DNA. A D gene is named only where the DNA matches it firmly. A row's size may be missing; if present it is once, few, many or a size class.

TRBD1,TRBJ2-5,TRBV7-2,few,CASSFMGPTGGEETQYF,TGTGCCAGCAGCTTCATGGGTCCAACAGGGGGAGAGGAGACCCAGTACTTC
TRBD2,TRBJ2-3,TRBV11-2,NA,CASYGLAGTTDTQYF,TGTGCCAGCTACGGACTAGCGGGAACTACAGATACGCAGTATTTT
NA,TRBJ1-3,TRBV7-9,NA,CASTSPQSGNTIYF,TGTGCCAGCACTAGCCCCCAGTCTGGAAACACCATATATTTT
TRBD1,TRBJ1-2,TRBV3-1/TRBV3-2,once,CASSPWGQGGYTF,TGTGCCAGCAGCCCTTGGGGACAGGGTGGCTACACCTTC
NA,TRBJ2-6,TRBV30,once,CAWSGAYSGANVLTF,TGTGCCTGGAGTGGGGCCTACTCTGGGGCCAACGTCCTGACTTTC
NA,TRBJ2-2,TRBV7-2,NA,CASREGVGTRNTGELFF,TGTGCCAGCAGGGAAGGGGTCGGGACACGGAACACCGGGGAGCTGTTTTTT
NA,TRBJ1-1,TRBV18,NA,CASSPSQATEAFF,TGTGCCAGCTCACCATCCCAGGCCACTGAAGCTTTCTTT
NA,TRBJ1-2,TRBV16,NA,CASSREQAHPYGYTF,TGTGCCAGCAGCCGGGAACAGGCTCACCCCTATGGCTACACCTTC
TRBD2,TRBJ2-7,TRBV19,NA,CASSTSRGGAIHEQYF,TGTGCCAGTAGTACGTCTCGCGGGGGGGCCATCCACGAGCAGTACTTC
NA,TRBJ2-7,TRBV5-1,NA,CASSAREYSYEQYF,TGCGCCAGCAGCGCACGGGAATACTCCTACGAGCAGTACTTC
TRBD2,TRBJ2-7,TRBV29-1,NA,CSAGLAGAVEQYF,TGCAGCGCCGGACTAGCGGGGGCCGTAGAGCAGTACTTC
TRBD1,TRBJ2-2,TRBV3-1/TRBV3-2,NA,CASSQPMDRGTGELFF,TGTGCCAGCAGCCAGCCGATGGACAGGGGCACCGGGGAGCTGTTTTTT
NA,TRBJ2-7,TRBV7-2,NA,CASSLLGGALAYEQYF,TGTGCCAGCAGCTTGTTGGGGGGGGCGCTCGCCTACGAGCAGTACTTC
NA,TRBJ1-5,TRBV28,NA,CASSLFRGGQPQHF,TGTGCCAGCAGTTTATTCCGGGGAGGCCAGCCCCAGCATTTT
TRBD1,TRBJ1-6,TRBV5-4,NA,CASSPTGTGRDSPLHF,TGTGCCAGCAGCCCCACGGGGACAGGGCGGGATTCACCCCTCCACTTT
NA,TRBJ1-6,TRBV12-5,NA,CASGLESNSPLHF,TGTGCTAGTGGTTTGGAGAGTAATTCACCCCTCCACTTT
TRBD1,TRBJ2-7,TRBV6-6,NA,CASSYPGQGMYEQYF,TGTGCCAGCAGTTACCCGGGACAGGGGATGTACGAGCAGTACTTC
NA,TRBJ1-1,TRBV7-9,NA,CASRRGYTEAFF,TGTGCCAGCCGGAGGGGATACACTGAAGCTTTCTTT
TRBD1,TRBJ1-1,TRBV5-1,NA,CASSLQPYRGENTEAFF,TGCGCCAGCAGCCTCCAACCCTACAGGGGCGAGAACACTGAAGCTTTCTTT
TRBD2,TRBJ2-1,TRBV10-3,NA,CAISEGTSGGVNEQFF,TGTGCCATCAGTGAGGGGACTAGCGGGGGGGTCAATGAGCAGTTCTTC
TRBD1,TRBJ1-4,TRBV5-6,few,CASSLGQGPGFEKLFF,TGTGCCAGCAGCTTGGGACAGGGTCCTGGTTTTGAAAAACTGTTTTTT
NA,TRBJ1-2,TRBV9,NA,CASSVQGQGWVGYTF,TGTGCCAGCAGCGTACAGGGTCAAGGTTGGGTTGGCTACACCTTC
NA,TRBJ1-4,TRBV5-8,NA,CASSHPVANEKLFF,TGTGCCAGCAGCCACCCAGTCGCCAATGAAAAACTGTTTTTT
TRBD2,TRBJ2-3,TRBV5-1,NA,CASSPRGGSEDTQYF,TGCGCCAGCAGCCCCCGGGGCGGGAGTGAAGATACGCAGTATTTT
TRBD1,TRBJ1-2,TRBV27,NA,CASRTGHTNYGYTF,TGTGCCAGCCGGACAGGACATACTAACTATGGCTACACCTTC
TRBD1,TRBJ1-4,TRBV27,NA,CASSWDRLPSTNEKLFF,TGTGCCAGCAGCTGGGACAGACTGCCTTCAACTAATGAAAAACTGTTTTTT
TRBD1,TRBJ1-2,TRBV2,NA,CASSHPDRRRGGYTF,TGTGCCAGCAGTCACCCGGACAGGCGTCGGGGAGGCTACACCTTC
TRBD1,TRBJ2-1,TRBV5-1,NA,CASTPELPGQGNEQFF,TGCGCCAGCACTCCCGAGCTCCCGGGACAGGGTAATGAGCAGTTCTTC
TRBD1,TRBJ2-7,TRBV5-5,NA,CASSLGTGAPSYEQYF,TGTGCCAGCAGCTTGGGGACAGGGGCCCCCTCCTACGAGCAGTACTTC
TRBD2,TRBJ2-7,TRBV2,many,CASSEGSGRDYEQYF,TGTGCCAGCAGTGAGGGCTCCGGGAGGGACTACGAGCAGTACTTC
TRBD2,TRBJ2-2,TRBV19,NA,CASSIQLAAGELFF,TGTGCCAGTAGTATCCAGCTAGCGGCCGGGGAGCTGTTTTTT
NA,TRBJ2-2,TRBV18,NA,CASSPRDDGTGELFF,TGTGCCAGCTCACCACGAGATGATGGCACCGGGGAGCTGTTTTTT
NA,TRBJ2-2,TRBV5-1,NA,CASSLRGNTGELFF,TGCGCCAGCAGCCTCAGGGGGAACACCGGGGAGCTGTTTTTT
NA,TRBJ2-1,TRBV19,NA,CASSIFLPPNEQFF,TGTGCCAGTAGTATTTTTCTTCCCCCGAATGAGCAGTTCTTC
NA,TRBJ2-5,TRBV20-1,NA,CSASQIQETQYF,TGCAGTGCTAGTCAGATTCAAGAGACCCAGTACTTC
NA,TRBJ2-3,TRBV6-1,NA,CASSEQALLAPVAQYF,TGTGCCAGCAGTGAACAAGCCCTTTTAGCACCTGTGGCGCAGTATTTT
TRBD1,TRBJ2-7,TRBV12-3/TRBV12-4,NA,CASSRDRVNEQYF,TGTGCCAGCAGCCGGGACAGGGTAAACGAGCAGTACTTC
NA,TRBJ1-4,TRBV10-3,NA,CAISEREGEKLFF,TGTGCCATCAGTGAGCGGGAGGGTGAAAAACTGTTTTTT
NA,TRBJ2-5,TRBV18,NA,CASSPPNGWQETQYF,TGTGCCAGCTCACCACCGAACGGGTGGCAAGAGACCCAGTACTTC
TRBD1,TRBJ1-6,TRBV11-2,few,CASSLGGQGFVGNSPLHF,TGTGCCAGCAGCTTAGGGGGACAGGGGTTTGTAGGGAATTCACCCCTCCACTTT
NA,TRBJ1-2,TRBV12-3/TRBV12-4,NA,CASSPYRESYTF,TGTGCCAGCAGTCCTTACAGGGAAAGTTACACCTTC
NA,TRBJ1-2,TRBV6-6,NA,CASSYGTGRYGYTF,TGTGCCAGCAGTTACGGAACAGGTCGCTATGGCTACACCTTC
TRBD2,TRBJ2-2,TRBV5-4,NA,CASSMRREDTGELFF,TGTGCCAGCAGCATGAGGCGGGAGGACACCGGGGAGCTGTTTTTT
NA,TRBJ2-5,TRBV4-3,NA,CASSSNRGQETQYF,TGCGCCAGCAGCTCGAATAGGGGCCAGGAGACCCAGTACTTC
TRBD2,TRBJ2-5,TRBV7-9,NA,CASSGKGLAYQETQYF,TGTGCCAGCAGCGGGAAGGGACTAGCGTACCAAGAGACCCAGTACTTC
TRBD2,TRBJ2-1,TRBV7-3,many,CASSGGLADEQFF,TGTGCCAGCAGCGGGGGACTAGCGGATGAGCAGTTCTTC
TRBD2,TRBJ2-5,TRBV11-2,NA,CASSLGEGFQETQYF,TGTGCCAGCAGCTTAGGGGAGGGGTTCCAAGAGACCCAGTACTTC
TRBD2,TRBJ2-1,TRBV5-1,NA,CASRTGTSGVKEQFF,TGCGCCAGCAGAACCGGGACTAGCGGGGTAAAAGAGCAGTTCTTC
NA,TRBJ1-2,TRBV7-2,once,CASSLTDKLLNYGYTF,TGTGCCAGCAGCTTAACGGACAAGCTACTCAACTATGGCTACACCTTC
NA,TRBJ1-5,TRBV18,few,CASSPRANSNQPQHF,TGTGCCAGCTCACCGAGGGCTAATAGCAATCAGCCCCAGCATTTT